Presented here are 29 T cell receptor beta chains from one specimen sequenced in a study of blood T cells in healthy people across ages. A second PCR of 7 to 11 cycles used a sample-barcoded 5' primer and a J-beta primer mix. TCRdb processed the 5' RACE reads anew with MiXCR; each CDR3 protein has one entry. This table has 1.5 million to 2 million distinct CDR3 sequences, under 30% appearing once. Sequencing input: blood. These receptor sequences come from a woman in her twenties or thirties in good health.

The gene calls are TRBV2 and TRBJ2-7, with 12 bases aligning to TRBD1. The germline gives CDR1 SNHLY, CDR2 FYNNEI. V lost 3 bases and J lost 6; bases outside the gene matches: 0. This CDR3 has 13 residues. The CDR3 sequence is CASSEGQGAEQYF. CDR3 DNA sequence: TGTGCCAGCAGTGAGGGACAGGGGGCCGAGCAGTACTTC. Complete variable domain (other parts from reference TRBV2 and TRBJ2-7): EPEVTQTPSHQVTQMGQEVILRCVPISNHLYFYWYRQILGQKVEFLVSFYNNEISEKSEIFDDQFSVERPDGSNFTLKIRSTKLEDSAMYFCASSEGQGAEQYFGPGTRLTVT.

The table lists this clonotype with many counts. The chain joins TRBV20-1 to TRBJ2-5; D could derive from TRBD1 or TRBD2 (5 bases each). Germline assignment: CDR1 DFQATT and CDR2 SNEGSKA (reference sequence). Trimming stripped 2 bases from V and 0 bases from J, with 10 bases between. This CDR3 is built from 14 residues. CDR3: CSARPGRNQETQYF. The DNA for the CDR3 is TGCAGTGCTAGACCGGGACGGAACCAAGAGACCCAGTACTTC.

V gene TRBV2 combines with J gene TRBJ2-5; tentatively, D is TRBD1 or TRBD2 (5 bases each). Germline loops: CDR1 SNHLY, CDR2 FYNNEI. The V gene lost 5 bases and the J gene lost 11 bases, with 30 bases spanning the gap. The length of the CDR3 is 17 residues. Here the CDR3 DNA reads TGTGCCAGCAGTCCGGGACCCAGTACCGGTGCCGATTACGGGCAGTACTTC. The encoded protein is CASSPGPSTGADYGQYF. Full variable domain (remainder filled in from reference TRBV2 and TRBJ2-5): EPEVTQTPSHQVTQMGQEVILRCVPISNHLYFYWYRQILGQKVEFLVSFYNNEISEKSEIFDDQFSVERPDGSNFTLKIRSTKLEDSAMYFCASSPGPSTGADYGQYFGPGTRLLVL.

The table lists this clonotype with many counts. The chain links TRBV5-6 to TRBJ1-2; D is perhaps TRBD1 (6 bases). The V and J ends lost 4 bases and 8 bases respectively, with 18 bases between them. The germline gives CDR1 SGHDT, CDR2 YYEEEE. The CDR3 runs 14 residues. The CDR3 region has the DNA TGTGCCAGCAGCCCCACCGGCAGGGGCGGGGGCTACACCTTC. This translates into CASSPTGRGGGYTF.

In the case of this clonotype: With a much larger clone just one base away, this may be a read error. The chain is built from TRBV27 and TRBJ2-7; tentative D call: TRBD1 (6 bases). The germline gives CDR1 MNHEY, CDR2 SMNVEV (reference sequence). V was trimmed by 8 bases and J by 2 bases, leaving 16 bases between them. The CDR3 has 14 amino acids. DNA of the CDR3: TGTGCCAGCGGCCCGGGACAACAAACCTACGAGCAGTACTTC. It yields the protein CASGPGQQTYEQYF.

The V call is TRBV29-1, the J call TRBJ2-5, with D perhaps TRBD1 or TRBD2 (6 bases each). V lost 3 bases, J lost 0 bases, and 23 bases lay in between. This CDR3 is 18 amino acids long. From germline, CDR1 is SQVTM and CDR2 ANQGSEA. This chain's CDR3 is CSVDRVQGGEEYQETQYF. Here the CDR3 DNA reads TGCAGCGTTGATCGGGTACAGGGAGGTGAAGAGTACCAAGAGACCCAGTACTTC.

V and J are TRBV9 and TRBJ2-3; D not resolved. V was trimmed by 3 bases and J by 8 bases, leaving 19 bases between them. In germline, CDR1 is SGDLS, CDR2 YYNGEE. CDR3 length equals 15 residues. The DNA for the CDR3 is TGTGCCAGCAGCGGAGACTCGATGGCGTCAAGTACGCAGTATTTT. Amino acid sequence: CASSGDSMASSTQYF.

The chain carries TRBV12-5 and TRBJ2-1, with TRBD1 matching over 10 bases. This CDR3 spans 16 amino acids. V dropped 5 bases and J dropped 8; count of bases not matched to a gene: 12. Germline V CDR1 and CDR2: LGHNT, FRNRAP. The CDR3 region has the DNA TGTGCTAGTGGTAGATACCTCCGGGACAGGGGACATGAGCAGTTCTTC. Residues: CASGRYLRDRGHEQFF.

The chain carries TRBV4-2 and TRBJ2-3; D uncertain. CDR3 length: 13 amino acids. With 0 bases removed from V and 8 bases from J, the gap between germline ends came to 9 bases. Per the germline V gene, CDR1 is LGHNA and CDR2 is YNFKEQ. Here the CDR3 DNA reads TGTGCCAGCAGCCAAGATGAGACCGGTACGCAGTATTTT. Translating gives CASSQDETGTQYF.

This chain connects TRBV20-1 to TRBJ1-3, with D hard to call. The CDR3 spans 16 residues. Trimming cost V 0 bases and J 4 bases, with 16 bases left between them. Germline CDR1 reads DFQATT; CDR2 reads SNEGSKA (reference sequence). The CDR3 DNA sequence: TGCAGTGCTAGAGAAGGGCCCGGGTATGAGGGAAACACCATATATTTT. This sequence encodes CSAREGPGYEGNTIYF.

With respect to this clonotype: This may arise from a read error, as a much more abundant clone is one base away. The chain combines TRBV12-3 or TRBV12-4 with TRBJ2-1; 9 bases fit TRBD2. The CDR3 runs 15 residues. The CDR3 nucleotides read TGTGTCAGCAGTCCTCTAGCGGGACCCTACAATGAGCAGTTCTTC. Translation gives CVSSPLAGPYNEQFF.

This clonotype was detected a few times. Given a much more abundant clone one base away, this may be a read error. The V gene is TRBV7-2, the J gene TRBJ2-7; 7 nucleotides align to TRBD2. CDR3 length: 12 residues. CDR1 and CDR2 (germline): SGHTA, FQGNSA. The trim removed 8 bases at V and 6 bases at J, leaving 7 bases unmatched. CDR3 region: CTSEASGTEQYF. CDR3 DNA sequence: TGTACCAGCGAGGCTAGCGGCACCGAGCAGTACTTC.

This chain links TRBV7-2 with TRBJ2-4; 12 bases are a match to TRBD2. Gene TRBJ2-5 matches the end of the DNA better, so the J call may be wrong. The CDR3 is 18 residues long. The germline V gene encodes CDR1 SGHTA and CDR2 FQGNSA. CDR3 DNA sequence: TGTGCCGGCAACCCAGGGGCTAGCGGGAGGGCCTCGGTGGAGACCCAGTACTTC. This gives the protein CAGNPGASGRASVETQYF.

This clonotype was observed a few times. The CDR3 sequence: CASSVSGANTGELFF. In nucleotides, the CDR3 is TGTGCCAGCAGTGTTAGCGGGGCGAACACCGGGGAGCTGTTTTTT. This chain links TRBV12-3 or TRBV12-4 with TRBJ2-2; 8 bases are shared with TRBD2. CDR3 length: 15 amino acids. The trim removed 5 bases at V and 0 bases at J, leaving 2 bases unmatched.

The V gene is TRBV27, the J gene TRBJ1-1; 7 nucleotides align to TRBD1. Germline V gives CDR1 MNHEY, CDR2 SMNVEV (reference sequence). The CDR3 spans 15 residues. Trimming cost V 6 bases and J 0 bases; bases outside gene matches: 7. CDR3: CASRDSTGMNTEAFF. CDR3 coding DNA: TGTGCCAGCAGGGATTCGACAGGGATGAACACTGAAGCTTTCTTT.

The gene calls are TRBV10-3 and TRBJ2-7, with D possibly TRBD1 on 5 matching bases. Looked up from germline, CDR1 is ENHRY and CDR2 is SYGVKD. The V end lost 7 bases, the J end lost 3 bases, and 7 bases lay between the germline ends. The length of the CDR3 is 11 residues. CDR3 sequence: CAINQGYEQYF. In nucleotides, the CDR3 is TGTGCCATCAATCAGGGCTACGAGCAGTACTTC.

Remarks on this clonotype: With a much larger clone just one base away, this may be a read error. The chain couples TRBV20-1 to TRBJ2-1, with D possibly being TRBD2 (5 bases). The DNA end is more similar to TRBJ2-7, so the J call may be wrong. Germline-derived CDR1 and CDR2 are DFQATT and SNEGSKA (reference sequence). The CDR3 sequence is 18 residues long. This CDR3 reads CSASPPLAGPSSYNEQYF. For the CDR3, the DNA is TGCAGTGCTAGTCCTCCTCTGGCGGGTCCGAGCTCCTACAATGAGCAGTACTTC.

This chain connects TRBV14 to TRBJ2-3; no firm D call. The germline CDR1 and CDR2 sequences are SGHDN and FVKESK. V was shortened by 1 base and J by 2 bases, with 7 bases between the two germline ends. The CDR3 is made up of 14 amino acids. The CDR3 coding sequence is TGTGCCAGCAGCCAAGTAGGAGTCACAGATACGCAGTATTTT. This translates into CASSQVGVTDTQYF.

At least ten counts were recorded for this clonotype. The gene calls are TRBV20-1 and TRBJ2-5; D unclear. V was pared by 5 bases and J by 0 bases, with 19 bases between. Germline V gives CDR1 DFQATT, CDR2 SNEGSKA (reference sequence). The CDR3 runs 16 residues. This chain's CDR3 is CSAPRNGYKYQETQYF. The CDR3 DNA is TGCAGTGCTCCCCGTAACGGTTATAAGTACCAAGAGACCCAGTACTTC.

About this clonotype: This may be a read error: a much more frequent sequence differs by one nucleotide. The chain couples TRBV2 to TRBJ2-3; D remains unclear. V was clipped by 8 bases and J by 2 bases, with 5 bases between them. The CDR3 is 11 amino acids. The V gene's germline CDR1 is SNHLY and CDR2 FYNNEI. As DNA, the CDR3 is TGTGCCAGCGATTTCACAGATACGCAGTATTTT. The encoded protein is CASDFTDTQYF.

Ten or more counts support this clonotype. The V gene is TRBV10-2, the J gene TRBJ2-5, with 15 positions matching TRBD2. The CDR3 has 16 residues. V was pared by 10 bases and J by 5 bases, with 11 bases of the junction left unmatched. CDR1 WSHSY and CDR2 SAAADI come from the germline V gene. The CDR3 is CAKGLAGGPPRETQYF. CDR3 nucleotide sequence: TGCGCCAAAGGACTAGCGGGAGGGCCCCCCAGGGAGACCCAGTACTTC.

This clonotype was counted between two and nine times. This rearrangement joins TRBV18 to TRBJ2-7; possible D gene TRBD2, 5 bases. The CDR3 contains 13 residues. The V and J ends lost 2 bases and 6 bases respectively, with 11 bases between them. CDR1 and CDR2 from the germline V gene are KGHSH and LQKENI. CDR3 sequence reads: CASSPGSTVEQYF. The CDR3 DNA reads TGTGCCAGCTCACCAGGGAGTACGGTCGAGCAGTACTTC.

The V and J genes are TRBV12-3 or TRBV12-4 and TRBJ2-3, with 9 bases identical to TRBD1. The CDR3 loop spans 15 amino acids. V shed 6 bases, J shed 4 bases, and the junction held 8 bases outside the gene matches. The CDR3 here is CASRPRDRESDTQYF. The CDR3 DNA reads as TGTGCCAGCAGGCCACGGGACAGGGAATCAGATACGCAGTATTTT.

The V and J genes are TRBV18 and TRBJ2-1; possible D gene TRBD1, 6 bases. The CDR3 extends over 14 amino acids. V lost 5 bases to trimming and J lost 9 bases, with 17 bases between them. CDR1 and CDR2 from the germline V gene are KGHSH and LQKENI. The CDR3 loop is CASSRTDRTAEQFF. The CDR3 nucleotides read TGTGCCAGCTCAAGGACAGATCGAACAGCTGAGCAGTTCTTC.

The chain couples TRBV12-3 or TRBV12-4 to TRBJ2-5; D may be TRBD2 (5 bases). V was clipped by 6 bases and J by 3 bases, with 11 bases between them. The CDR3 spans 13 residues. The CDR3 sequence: CASSPDWEETQYF. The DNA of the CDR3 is TGTGCCAGCAGCCCGGACTGGGAAGAGACCCAGTACTTC.

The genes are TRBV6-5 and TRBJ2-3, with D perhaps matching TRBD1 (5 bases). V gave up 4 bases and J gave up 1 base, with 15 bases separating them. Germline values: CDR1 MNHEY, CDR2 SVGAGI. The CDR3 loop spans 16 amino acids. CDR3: CASSFSPVRGTDTQYF. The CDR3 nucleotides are TGTGCCAGCAGTTTTTCTCCTGTCAGGGGCACAGATACGCAGTATTTT.

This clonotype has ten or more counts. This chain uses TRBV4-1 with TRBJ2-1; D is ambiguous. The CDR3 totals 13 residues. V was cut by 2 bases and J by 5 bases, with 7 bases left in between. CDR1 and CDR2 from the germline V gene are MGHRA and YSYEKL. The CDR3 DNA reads TGCGCCAGCAGCCAATGGAACGACAATGAGCAGTTCTTC. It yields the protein CASSQWNDNEQFF.

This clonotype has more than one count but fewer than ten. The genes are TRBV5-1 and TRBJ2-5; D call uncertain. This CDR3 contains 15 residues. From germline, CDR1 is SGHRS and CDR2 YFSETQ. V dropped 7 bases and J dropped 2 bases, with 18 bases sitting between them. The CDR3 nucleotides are TGCGCCAGCTCCCCGGGTCCGGGTGAGCAAGAGACCCAGTACTTC. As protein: CASSPGPGEQETQYF.

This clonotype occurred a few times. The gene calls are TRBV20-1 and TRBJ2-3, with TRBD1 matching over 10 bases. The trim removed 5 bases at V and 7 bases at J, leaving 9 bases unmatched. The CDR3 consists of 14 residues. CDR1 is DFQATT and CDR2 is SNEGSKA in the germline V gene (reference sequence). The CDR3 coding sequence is TGCAGTGCTGGGGACAGGGGAGAAGACTATACGCAGTATTTT. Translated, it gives CSAGDRGEDYTQYF.